The clone carrying this T cell receptor (beta chain) was counted ten times or more. One entry per CDR3 protein results from TCRdb running MiXCR on the reads. The sample yields about 80,000 distinct CDR3 sequences, 3.7% seen once. The sample originates from a study of T cell repertoires in cytomegalovirus infection. V lost 3 bases, J lost 6 bases, and 6 bases stayed unmatched. The length of the CDR3 is 14 residues. CDR1 and CDR2 (germline): SGHKS, YYEKEE (reference sequence). The gene calls are TRBV5-5 and TRBJ2-3; 8 nucleotides align to TRBD2. The sample consisted of PBMCs. This TCR was recovered from a human donor in good health (CMV status not recorded). Some clones in this sample may be carry-over from other donors' samples. CDR3 protein: CASSSAQRGDTQYF. CDR3 coding DNA: TGTGCCAGCAGCTCGGCCCAGCGGGGGGATACGCAGTATTTT.